This TCR beta chain originates from a study of T cell changes during pregnancy in multiple sclerosis. Here immunoSEQ multiplex PCR was the method, and the copy in TCRdb shows in-frame clones only, minus some. The sample consists of approximately 100,000 clones, about 90% of them appearing once. Deletions cut 3 bases from V and 0 bases from J, with 13 bases between. Germline V gene data show CDR1 as SGDLS and CDR2 as YYNGEE. CDR3 length equals 16 residues. The chain combines TRBV9 with TRBJ2-1; maybe TRBD2 (5 bases). The receptor comes from a female donor with multiple sclerosis, enrolled in a pregnancy study. Sequenced here: peripheral blood, sampled before pregnancy. The DNA for the CDR3 is TGTGCCAGCAGCGGAGGGCCAATCAGCTCCTACAATGAGCAGTTCTTC. Protein product: CASSGGPISSYNEQFF.